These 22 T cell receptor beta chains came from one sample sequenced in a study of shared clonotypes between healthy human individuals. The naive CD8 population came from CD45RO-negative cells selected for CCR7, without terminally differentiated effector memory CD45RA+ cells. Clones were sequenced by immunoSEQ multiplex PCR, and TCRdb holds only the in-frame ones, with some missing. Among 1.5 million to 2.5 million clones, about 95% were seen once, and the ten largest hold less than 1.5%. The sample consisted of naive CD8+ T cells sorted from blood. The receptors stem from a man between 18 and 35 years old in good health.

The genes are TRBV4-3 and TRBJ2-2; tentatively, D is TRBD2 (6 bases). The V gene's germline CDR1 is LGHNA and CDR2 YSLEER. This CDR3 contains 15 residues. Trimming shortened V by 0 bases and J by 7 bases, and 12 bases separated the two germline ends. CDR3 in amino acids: CASSQEGPGGGELFF. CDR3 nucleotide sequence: TGCGCCAGCAGCCAAGAGGGGCCCGGGGGCGGGGAGCTGTTTTTT.

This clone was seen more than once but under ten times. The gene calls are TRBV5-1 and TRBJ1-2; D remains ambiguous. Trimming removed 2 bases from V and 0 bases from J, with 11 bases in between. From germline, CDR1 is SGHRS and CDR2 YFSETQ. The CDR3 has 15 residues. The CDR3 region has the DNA TGCGCCAGCAGCTTTTCGGCGGAGGCTAACTATGGCTACACCTTC. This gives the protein CASSFSAEANYGYTF.

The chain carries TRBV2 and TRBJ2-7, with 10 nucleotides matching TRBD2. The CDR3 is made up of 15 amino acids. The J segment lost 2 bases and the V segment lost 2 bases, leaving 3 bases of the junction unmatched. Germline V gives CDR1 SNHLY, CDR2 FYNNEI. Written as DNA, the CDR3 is TGTGCCAGCAGTGAAATAAGCGGGGGGGCCTACGAGCAGTACTTC. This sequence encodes CASSEISGGAYEQYF.

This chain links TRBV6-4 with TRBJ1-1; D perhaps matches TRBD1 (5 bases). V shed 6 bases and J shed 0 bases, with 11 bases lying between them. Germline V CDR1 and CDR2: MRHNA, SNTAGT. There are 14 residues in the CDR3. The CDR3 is CASRPGPMNTEAFF. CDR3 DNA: TGTGCCAGCAGACCGGGACCCATGAACACTGAAGCTTTCTTT.

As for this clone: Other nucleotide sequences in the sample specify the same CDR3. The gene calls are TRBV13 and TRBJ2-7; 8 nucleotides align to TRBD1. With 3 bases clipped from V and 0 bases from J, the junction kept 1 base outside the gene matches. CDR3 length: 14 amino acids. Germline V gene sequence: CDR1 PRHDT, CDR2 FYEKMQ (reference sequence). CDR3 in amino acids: CASSLGQVSYEQYF. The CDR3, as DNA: TGTGCCAGCAGCTTGGGACAGGTCTCCTACGAGCAGTACTTC. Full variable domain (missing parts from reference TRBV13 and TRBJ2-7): AAGVIQSPRHLIKEKRETATLKCYPIPRHDTVYWYQQGPGQDPQFLISFYEKMQSDKGSIPDRFSAQQFSDYHSELNMSSLELGDSALYFCASSLGQVSYEQYFGPGTRLTVT.

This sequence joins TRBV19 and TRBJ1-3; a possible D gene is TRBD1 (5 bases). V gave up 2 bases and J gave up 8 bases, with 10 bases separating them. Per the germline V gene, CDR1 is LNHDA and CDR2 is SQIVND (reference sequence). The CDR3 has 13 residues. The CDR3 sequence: CASSIRGADTIYF. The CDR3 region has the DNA TGTGCCAGTAGTATAAGGGGCGCGGACACCATATATTTT. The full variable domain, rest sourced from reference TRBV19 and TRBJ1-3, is DGGITQSPKYLFRKEGQNVTLSCEQNLNHDAMYWYRQDPGQGLRLIYYSQIVNDFQKGDIAEGYSVSREKKESFPLTVTSAQKNPTAFYLCASSIRGADTIYFGEGSWLTVV.

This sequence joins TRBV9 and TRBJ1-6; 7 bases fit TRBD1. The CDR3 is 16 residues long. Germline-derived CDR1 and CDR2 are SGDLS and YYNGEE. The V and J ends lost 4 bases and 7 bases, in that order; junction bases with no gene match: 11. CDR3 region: CASSLRTGAYNSPLHF. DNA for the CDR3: TGTGCCAGCAGCCTCCGGACAGGAGCATACAATTCACCCCTCCACTTT.

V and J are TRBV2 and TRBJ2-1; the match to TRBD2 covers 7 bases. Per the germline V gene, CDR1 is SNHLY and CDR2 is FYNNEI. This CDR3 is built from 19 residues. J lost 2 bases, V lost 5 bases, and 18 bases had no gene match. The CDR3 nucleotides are TGTGCCAGCAGTTCCCCGAGCGGGACCGATCTAGGACCCTACAATGAGCAGTTCTTC. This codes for CASSSPSGTDLGPYNEQFF. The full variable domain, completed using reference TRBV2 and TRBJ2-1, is EPEVTQTPSHQVTQMGQEVILRCVPISNHLYFYWYRQILGQKVEFLVSFYNNEISEKSEIFDDQFSVERPDGSNFTLKIRSTKLEDSAMYFCASSSPSGTDLGPYNEQFFGPGTRLTVL.

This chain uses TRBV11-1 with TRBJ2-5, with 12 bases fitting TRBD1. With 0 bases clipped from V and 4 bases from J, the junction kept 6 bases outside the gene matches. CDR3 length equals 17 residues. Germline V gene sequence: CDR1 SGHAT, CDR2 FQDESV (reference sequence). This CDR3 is CASSLAGQGAWLETQYF. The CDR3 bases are TGTGCCAGCAGCTTAGCGGGACAGGGGGCATGGTTAGAGACCCAGTACTTC.

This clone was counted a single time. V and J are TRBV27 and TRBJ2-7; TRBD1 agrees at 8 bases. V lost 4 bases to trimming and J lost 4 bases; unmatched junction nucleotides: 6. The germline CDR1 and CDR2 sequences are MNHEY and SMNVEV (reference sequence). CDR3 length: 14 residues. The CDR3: CASSWRQGWYEQYF. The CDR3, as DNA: TGTGCCAGCAGTTGGAGACAGGGGTGGTACGAGCAGTACTTC.

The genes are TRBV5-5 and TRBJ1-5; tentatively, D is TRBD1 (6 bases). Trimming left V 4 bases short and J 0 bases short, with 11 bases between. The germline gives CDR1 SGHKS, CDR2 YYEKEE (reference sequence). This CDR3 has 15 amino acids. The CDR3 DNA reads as TGTGCCAGCAGCGAGGGACATGGTAGCAATCAGCCCCAGCATTTT. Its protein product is CASSEGHGSNQPQHF.

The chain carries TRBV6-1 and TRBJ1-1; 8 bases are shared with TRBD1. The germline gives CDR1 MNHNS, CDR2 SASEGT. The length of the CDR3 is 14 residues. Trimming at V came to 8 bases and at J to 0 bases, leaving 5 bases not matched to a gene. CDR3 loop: CASDHRGLNTEAFF. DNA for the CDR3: TGTGCCAGCGACCACAGGGGGTTGAACACTGAAGCTTTCTTT.

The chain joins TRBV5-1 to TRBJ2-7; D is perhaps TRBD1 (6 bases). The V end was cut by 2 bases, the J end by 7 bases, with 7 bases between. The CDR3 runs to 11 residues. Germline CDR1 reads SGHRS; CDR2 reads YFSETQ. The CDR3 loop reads CASSFGTEQYF. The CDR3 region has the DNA TGCGCCAGCAGCTTCGGGACAGAGCAGTACTTC.

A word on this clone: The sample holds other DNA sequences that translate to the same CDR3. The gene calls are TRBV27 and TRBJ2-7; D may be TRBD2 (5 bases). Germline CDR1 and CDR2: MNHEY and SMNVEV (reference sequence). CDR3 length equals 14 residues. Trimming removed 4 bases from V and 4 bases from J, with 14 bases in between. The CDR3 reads CASSSRGGGYEQYF. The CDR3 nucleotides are TGTGCCAGCAGTTCGCGTGGAGGTGGTTACGAGCAGTACTTC.

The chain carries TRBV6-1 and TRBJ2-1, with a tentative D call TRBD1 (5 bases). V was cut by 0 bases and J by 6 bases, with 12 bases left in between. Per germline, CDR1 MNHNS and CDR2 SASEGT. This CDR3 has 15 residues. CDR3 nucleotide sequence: TGTGCCAGCAGTGAAGCGAAAGGGGCGAGCAATGAGCAGTTCTTC. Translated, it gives CASSEAKGASNEQFF.

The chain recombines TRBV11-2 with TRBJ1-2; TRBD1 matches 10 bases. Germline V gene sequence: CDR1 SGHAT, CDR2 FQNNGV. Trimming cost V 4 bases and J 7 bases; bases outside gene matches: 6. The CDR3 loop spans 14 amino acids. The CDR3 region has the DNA TGTGCCAGCAGCTCGACAGGGGGCGAGGCTGGCTACACCTTC. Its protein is CASSSTGGEAGYTF.

CDR3 DNA sequence: TGTGCCAGCAGCTTAGAAGCGGGGATAGGTGAAAAACTGTTTTTT. Its protein is CASSLEAGIGEKLFF. The V and J genes are TRBV11-2 and TRBJ1-4; no definite D call. Germline V gene lookup returns CDR1 SGHAT and CDR2 FQNNGV. V gave up 0 bases and J gave up 7 bases, with 12 bases separating them. The CDR3 extends over 15 amino acids.

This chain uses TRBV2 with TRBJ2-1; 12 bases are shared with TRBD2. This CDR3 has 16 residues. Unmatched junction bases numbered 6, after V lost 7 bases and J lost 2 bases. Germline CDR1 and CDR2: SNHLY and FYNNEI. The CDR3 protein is CASNGLAGLAYNEQFF. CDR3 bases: TGTGCCAGCAATGGACTAGCGGGACTGGCCTACAATGAGCAGTTCTTC.

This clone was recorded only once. CDR3 region: CASRIFGIGLGSYNEQFF. DNA of the CDR3: TGTGCCAGCAGAATATTCGGGATAGGTCTGGGATCCTACAATGAGCAGTTCTTC. The rearrangement links TRBV2 to TRBJ2-1; TRBD2 is a possible D gene (5 bases). The CDR3 length is 18 residues. In germline, CDR1 is SNHLY, CDR2 FYNNEI. Trimming removed 6 bases at V and 1 base at J, with 22 bases between.

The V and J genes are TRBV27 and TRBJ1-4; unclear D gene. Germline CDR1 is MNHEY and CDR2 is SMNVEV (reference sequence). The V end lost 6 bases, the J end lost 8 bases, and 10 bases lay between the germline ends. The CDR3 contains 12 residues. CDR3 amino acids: CASSPRREKLFF. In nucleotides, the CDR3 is TGTGCCAGCAGCCCACGGAGGGAAAAACTGTTTTTT.

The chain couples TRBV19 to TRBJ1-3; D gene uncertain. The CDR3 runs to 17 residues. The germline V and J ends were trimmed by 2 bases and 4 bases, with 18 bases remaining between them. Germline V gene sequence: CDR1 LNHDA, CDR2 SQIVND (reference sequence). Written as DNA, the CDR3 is TGTGCCAGTAGTATATGGTTGCGGGTAACGTCGGGAAACACCATATATTTT. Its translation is CASSIWLRVTSGNTIYF. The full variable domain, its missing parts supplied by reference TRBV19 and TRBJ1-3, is DGGITQSPKYLFRKEGQNVTLSCEQNLNHDAMYWYRQDPGQGLRLIYYSQIVNDFQKGDIAEGYSVSREKKESFPLTVTSAQKNPTAFYLCASSIWLRVTSGNTIYFGEGSWLTVV.

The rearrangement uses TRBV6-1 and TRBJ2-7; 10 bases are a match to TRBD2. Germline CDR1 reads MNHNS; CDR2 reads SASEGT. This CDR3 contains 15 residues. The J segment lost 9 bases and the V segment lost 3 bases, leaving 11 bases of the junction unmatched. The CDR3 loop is CASSEFTSGNDGQYF. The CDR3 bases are TGTGCCAGCAGTGAGTTCACTAGCGGGAACGACGGGCAGTACTTC.